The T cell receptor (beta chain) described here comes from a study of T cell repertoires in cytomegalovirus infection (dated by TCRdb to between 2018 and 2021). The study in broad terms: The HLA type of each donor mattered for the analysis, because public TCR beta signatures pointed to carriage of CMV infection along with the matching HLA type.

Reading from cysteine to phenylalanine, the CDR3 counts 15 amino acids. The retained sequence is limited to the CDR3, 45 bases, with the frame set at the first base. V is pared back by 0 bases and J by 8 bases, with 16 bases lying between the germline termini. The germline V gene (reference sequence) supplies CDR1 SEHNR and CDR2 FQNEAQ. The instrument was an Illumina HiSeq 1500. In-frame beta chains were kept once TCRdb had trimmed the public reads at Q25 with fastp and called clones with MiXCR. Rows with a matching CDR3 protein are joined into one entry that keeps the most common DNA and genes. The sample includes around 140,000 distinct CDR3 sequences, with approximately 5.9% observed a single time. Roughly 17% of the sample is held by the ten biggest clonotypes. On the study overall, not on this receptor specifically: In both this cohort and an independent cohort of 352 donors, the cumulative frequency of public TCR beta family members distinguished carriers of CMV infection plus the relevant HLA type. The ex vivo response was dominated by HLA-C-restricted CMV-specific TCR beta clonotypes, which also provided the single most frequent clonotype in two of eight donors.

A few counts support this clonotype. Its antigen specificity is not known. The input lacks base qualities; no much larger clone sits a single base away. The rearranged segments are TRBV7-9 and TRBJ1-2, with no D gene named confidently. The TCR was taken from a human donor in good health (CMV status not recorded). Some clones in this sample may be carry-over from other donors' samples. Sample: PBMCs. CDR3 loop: CASSLARLGRRGYTF. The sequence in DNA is TGTGCCAGCAGCTTAGCGCGATTGGGGAGGAGAGGCTACACCTTC.